This TCR beta chain was retrieved from a study of blood T cell repertoires in COVID-19 (dated by TCRdb to 2018 to 2021). For the wider study: Samples from collaborators originated in the United States, Italy and Spain and spanned both the acute and convalescent phases of COVID-19. The prospective study material was composed of cDNA or gDNA derived from T cells, B-cell-depleted T cells, or PBMCs. Subjects who had been exposed to COVID-19, were actively infected with it, or had recovered from it provided the deeply sampled blood TCRbeta repertoires that made up the dataset. The repertoires were released in a freely available public database intended as a resource for research on the immune response to SARS-CoV-2. The samples were drawn from two sources: the first 160 participants of the ongoing ImmuneRACE study, and 1,000 to 1,500 subjects contributed by 6 global collaborators. The sample metadata nearly always contained a de-identified subject ID, COVID-19 status, age in years and sex. HLA class I and class II types, where available, came from metadata supplied by the sample provider rather than from assay-based typing. Overall study outcomes, separate from this receptor: The quantity of clinical and demographic metadata differed by source and by participant and was supplied without curation.

The immunoSEQ Assay, a bias-controlled multiplex PCR, was used to amplify TCRbeta CDR3 regions from genomic DNA. The study's own analysis went as follows. Within the assay, amplification of reference gene primers was used to estimate how many nucleated cells each sample contained. To quantify the absolute abundance of each unique TCRbeta CDR3 rearrangement, sequence reads were collapsed and filtered. For each sample, productive Simpson clonality was calculated as the square root of Simpson's diversity index across productive rearrangements. TCRdb provides this immuneACCESS table in a form limited to in-frame rearrangements. Some clones are lacking; in checked studies, under half of them reflect an unresolved V gene, and why the rest are absent is not known. The DNA gave D and trimming, while V, J and clone size come from that table. Within this sample are a few hundred thousand clones, with approximately 89% of them counted one time only. Together, the top ten hold roughly 0.9% of the sample.

Enrolling through a virtual design, the prospective study's participants ranged in age from roughly 18 to 100 years and lived across some 23 United States geographic areas. To assign participants to cohorts, the prospective study relied on clinical history that participants themselves reported in a screening survey and a study questionnaire. Exposed participants had been in contact, within 2 weeks of entering the study, with a person who had a PCR-confirmed or clinician-diagnosed case of COVID-19. In the prospective study, mobile phlebotomists collected whole blood, serum and a nasopharyngeal or oropharyngeal swab from each participant. Additional blood draws and questionnaires over an approximately two-month period could optionally be provided by prospective study participants. Blood samples from the prospective study were shipped frozen or at room temperature prior to DNA extraction. As concerns this clone: The antigen it recognizes is unknown. Nothing much larger sits one base from this clone, and base qualities are not available.

The CDR3 runs 15 amino acids, cysteine and phenylalanine included. The kept DNA is CDR3 alone, 45 bases in frame from the first base. A distance of 13 bases separates the germline ends of V and J, which lose 1 base and 3 bases respectively. According to the germline V gene (reference sequence), CDR1 reads LGHDT and CDR2 reads YNNKEL. The sequence links TRBV3-1 (or the pseudogene TRBV3-2) to TRBJ2-7; TRBD2 is perhaps the D gene, given 6 matching bases. Sequencing was carried out using PBMCs or T cells enriched from blood (not recorded which). The sequence was obtained from a woman between 40 and 50 years old who had been exposed to COVID-19. The nucleotides are TGTGCCAGCAGCCAAGGACTACCGGGGGACTACGAGCAGTACTTC. Its protein product is CASSQGLPGDYEQYF.